This entry concerns a single T cell receptor (beta chain). The antigen remains undetermined. This record belongs to a study of T cell responses to AZD1222 COVID-19 vaccine. Turning to the study itself: Pooling was applied to second doses at about 4 or about 12 weeks. Study-wide results and limits: Repertoires were obtained solely post-peak T cell response. The study identified only five or six AZD1222 recipients as seropositive at baseline.

The data were produced by immunoSEQ multiplex PCR, yet TCRdb's version contains in-frame clones alone and is incomplete. The data hold 95,000 to 150,000 clones, with approximately 85% observed a single time. Between the trimmed V and J ends, which lost 4 bases and 4 bases, there was a span of 17 bases. CDR3 length: 16 residues. Per germline, CDR1 LNHDA and CDR2 SQIVND (reference sequence). The sequence was obtained from an adult in good health. V and J are TRBV19 and TRBJ1-5; a weak D match, TRBD1 (5 bases). Source: peripheral blood, taken on day 0 of AZD1222 vaccination. The CDR3, as DNA: TGTGCCAGTAGTACGGTGCTGCGGGGCCTAAATCAGCCCCAGCATTTT. It yields the protein CASSTVLRGLNQPQHF.